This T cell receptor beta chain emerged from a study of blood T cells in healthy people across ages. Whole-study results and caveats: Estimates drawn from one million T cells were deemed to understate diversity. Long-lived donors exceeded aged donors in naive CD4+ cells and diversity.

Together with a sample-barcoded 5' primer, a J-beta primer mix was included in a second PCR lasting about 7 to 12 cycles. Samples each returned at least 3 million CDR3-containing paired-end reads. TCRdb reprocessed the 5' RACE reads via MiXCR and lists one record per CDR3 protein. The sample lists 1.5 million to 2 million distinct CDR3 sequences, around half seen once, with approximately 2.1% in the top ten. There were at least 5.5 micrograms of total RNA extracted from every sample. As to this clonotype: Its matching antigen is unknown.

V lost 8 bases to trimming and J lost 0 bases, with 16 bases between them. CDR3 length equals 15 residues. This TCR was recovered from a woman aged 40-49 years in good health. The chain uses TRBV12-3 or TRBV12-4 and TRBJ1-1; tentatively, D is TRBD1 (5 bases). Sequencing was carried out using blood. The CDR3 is CASARQGNMNTEAFF. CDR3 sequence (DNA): TGTGCCAGCGCCCGGCAGGGAAACATGAACACTGAAGCTTTCTTT.